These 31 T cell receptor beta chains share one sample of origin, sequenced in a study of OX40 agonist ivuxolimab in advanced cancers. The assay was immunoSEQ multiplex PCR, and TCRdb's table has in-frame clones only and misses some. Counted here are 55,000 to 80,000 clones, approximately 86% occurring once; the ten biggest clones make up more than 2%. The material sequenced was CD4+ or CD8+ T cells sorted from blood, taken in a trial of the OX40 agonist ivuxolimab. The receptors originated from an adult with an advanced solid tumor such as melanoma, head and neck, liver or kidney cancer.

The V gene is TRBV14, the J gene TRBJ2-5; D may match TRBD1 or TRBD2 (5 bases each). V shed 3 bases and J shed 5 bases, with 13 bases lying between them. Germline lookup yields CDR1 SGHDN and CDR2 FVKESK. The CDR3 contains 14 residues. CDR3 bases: TGTGCCAGCAGCCACCCGGGGCGGAGGGAGACCCAGTACTTC. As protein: CASSHPGRRETQYF.

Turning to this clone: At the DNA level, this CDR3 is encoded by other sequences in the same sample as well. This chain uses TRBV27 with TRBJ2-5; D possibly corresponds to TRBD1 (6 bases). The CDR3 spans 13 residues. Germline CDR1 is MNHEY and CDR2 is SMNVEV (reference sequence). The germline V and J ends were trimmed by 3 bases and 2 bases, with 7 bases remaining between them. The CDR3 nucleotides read TGTGCCAGCAGTTTGAGGGGGCAAGAGACCCAGTACTTC. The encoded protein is CASSLRGQETQYF.

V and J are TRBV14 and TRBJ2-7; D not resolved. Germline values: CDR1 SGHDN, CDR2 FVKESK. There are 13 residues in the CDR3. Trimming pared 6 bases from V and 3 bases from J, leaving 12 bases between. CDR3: CASSLNQGYEQYF. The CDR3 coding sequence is TGTGCCAGCAGTTTAAATCAAGGCTACGAGCAGTACTTC.

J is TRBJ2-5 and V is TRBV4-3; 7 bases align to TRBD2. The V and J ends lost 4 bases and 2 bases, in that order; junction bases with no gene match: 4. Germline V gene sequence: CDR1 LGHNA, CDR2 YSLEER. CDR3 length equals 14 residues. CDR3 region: CASSPGTIQETQYF. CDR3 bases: TGCGCCAGCAGCCCGGGGACTATTCAAGAGACCCAGTACTTC.

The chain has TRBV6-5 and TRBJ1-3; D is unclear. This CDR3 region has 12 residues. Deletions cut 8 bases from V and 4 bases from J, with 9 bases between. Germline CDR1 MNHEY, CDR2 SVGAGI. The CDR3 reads CASGVRGNTIYF. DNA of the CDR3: TGTGCCAGCGGCGTCAGGGGAAACACCATATATTTT.

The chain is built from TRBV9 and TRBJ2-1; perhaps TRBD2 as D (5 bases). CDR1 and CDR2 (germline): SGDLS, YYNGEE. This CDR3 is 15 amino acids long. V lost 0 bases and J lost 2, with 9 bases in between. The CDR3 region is CASSVGIGAYNEQFF. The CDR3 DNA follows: TGTGCCAGCAGCGTAGGGATCGGGGCCTACAATGAGCAGTTCTTC.

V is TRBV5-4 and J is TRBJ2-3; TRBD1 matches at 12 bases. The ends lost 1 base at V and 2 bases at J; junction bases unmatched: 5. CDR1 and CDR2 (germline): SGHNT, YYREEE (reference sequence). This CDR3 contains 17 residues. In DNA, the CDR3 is TGTGCCAGCAGCTTGTTCGTGGGACAGGGGGCCACAGATACGCAGTATTTT. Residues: CASSLFVGQGATDTQYF.

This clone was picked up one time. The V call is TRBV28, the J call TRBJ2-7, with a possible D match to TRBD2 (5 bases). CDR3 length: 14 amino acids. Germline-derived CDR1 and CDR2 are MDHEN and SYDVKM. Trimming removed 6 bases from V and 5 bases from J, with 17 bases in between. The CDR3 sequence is CASRERGGYHEQYF. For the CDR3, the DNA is TGTGCCAGCAGGGAAAGAGGAGGCTACCACGAGCAGTACTTC. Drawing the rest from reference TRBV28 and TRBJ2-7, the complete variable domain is DVKVTQSSRYLVKRTGEKVFLECVQDMDHENMFWYRQDPGLGLRLIYFSYDVKMKEKGDIPEGYSVSREKKERFSLILESASTNQTSMYLCASRERGGYHEQYFGPGTRLTVT.

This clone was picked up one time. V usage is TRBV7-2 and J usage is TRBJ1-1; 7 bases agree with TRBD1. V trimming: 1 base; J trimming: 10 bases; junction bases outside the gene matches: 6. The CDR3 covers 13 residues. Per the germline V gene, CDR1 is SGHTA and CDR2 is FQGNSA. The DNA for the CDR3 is TGTGCCAGCAGCTTAGGTCCAGGGGGGGGAGCTTTCTTT. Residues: CASSLGPGGGAFF.

In DNA, the CDR3 is TGTGCCAGCATATTGACTAGCGGGACTCGCTCCGAGCAGTACTTC. It encodes CASILTSGTRSEQYF. The chain carries TRBV6-5 and TRBJ2-7, with 11 bases aligning to TRBD2. The ends lost 7 bases at V and 6 bases at J; junction bases unmatched: 11. The CDR3 spans 15 residues. CDR1 is MNHEY, CDR2 SVGAGI, per germline.

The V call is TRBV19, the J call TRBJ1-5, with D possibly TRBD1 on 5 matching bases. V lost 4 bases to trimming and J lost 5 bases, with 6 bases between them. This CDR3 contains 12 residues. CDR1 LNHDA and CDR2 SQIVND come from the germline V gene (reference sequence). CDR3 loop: CASSNRHQPQHF. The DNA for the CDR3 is TGTGCCAGTAGTAACAGGCATCAGCCCCAGCATTTT.

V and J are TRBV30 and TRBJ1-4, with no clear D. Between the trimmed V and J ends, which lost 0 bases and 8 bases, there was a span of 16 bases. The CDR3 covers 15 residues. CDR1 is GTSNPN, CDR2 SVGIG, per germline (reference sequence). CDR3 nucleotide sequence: TGTGCCTGGAGTGTTCCGGCATACCTGAAAGAAAAACTGTTTTTT. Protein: CAWSVPAYLKEKLFF.

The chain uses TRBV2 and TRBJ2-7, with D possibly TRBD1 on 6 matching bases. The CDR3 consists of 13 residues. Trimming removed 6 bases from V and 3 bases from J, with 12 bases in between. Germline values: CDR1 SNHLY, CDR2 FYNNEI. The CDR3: CASSRTENYEQYF. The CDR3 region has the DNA TGTGCCAGCAGCCGGACAGAAAACTACGAGCAGTACTTC.

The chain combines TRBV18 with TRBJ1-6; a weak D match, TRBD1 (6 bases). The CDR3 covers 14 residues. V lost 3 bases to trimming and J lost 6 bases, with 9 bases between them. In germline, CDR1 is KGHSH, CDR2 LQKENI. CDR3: CASSPGRGNSPLHF. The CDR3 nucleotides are TGTGCCAGCTCACCGGGCAGGGGTAATTCACCCCTCCACTTT.

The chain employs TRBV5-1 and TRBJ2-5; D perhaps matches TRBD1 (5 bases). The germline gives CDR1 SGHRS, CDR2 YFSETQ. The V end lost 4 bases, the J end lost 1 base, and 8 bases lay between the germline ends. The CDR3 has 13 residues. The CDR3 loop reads CASSPGSQETQYF. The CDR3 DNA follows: TGCGCCAGCAGCCCAGGGTCCCAAGAGACCCAGTACTTC.

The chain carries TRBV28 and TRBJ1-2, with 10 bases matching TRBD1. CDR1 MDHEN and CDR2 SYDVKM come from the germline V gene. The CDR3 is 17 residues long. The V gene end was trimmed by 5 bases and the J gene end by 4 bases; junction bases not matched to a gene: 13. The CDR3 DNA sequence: TGTGCCAGCAGTCCCCCCCTTGGGACAGGGGTTTCCTATGGCTACACCTTC. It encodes CASSPPLGTGVSYGYTF.

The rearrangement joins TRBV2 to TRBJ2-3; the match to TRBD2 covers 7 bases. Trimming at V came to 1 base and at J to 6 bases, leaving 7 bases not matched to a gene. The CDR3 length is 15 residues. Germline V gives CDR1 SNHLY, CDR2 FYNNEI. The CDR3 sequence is CASSEEGSGGDTQYF. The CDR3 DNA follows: TGTGCCAGCAGTGAAGAGGGGTCCGGGGGGGATACGCAGTATTTT.

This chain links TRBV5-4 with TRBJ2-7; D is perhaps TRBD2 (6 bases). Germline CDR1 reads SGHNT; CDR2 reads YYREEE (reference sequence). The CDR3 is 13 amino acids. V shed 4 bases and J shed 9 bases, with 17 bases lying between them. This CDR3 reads CASSRSGLKVQYF. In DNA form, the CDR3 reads TGTGCCAGCAGCCGATCGGGACTCAAGGTGCAGTACTTC.

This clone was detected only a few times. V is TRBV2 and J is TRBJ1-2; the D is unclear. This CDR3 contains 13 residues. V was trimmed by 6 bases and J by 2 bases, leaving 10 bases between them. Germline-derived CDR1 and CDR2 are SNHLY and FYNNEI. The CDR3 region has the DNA TGTGCCAGCAGCTTAGGTACAAACTATGGCTACACCTTC. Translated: CASSLGTNYGYTF.

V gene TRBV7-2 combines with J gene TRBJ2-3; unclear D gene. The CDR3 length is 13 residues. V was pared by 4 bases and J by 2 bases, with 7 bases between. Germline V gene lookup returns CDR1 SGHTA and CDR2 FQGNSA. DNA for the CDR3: TGTGCCAGCAGCTCCACTAACACAGATACGCAGTATTTT. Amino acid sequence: CASSSTNTDTQYF.

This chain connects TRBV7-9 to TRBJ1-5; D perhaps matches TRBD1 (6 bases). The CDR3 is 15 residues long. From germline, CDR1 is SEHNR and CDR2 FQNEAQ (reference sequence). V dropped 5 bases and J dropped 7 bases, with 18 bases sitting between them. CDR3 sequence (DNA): TGTGCCAGCAGCATTAGTGGGGGCCGGGAACAGCCCCAGCATTTT. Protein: CASSISGGREQPQHF.

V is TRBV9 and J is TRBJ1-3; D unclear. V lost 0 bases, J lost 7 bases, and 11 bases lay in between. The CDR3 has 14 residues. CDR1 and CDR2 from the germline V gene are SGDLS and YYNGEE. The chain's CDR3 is CASSVDPSANTIYF. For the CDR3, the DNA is TGTGCCAGCAGCGTAGACCCTTCCGCTAACACCATATATTTT.

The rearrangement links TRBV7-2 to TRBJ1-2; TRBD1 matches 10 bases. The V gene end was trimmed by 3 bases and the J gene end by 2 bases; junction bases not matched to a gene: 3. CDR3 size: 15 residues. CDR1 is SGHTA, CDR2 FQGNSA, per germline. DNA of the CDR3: TGTGCCAGCAGCTTTAGACAGGGGGCGAACTATGGCTACACCTTC. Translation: CASSFRQGANYGYTF.

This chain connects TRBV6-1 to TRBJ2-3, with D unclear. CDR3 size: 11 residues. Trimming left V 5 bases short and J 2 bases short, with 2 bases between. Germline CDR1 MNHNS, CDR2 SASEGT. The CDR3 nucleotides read TGTGCCAGCAGTAACACAGATACGCAGTATTTT. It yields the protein CASSNTDTQYF.

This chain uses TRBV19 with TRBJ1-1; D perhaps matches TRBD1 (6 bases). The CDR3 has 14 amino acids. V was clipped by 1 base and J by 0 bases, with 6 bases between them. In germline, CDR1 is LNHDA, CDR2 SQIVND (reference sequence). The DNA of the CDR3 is TGTGCCAGTAGTATAGGGGACATGAACACTGAAGCTTTCTTT. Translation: CASSIGDMNTEAFF. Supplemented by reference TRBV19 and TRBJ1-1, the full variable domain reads DGGITQSPKYLFRKEGQNVTLSCEQNLNHDAMYWYRQDPGQGLRLIYYSQIVNDFQKGDIAEGYSVSREKKESFPLTVTSAQKNPTAFYLCASSIGDMNTEAFFGQGTRLTVV.

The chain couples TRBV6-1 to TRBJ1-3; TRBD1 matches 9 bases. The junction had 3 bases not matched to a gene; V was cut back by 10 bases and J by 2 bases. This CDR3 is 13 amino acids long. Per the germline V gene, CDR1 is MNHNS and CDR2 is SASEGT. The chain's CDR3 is CATYRGPGNTIYF. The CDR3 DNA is TGTGCCACCTACAGGGGGCCTGGAAACACCATATATTTT.

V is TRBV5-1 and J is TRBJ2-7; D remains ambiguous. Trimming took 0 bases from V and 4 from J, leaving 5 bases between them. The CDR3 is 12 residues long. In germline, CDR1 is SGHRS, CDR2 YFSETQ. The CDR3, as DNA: TGCGCCAGCAGCTTGGGGCAGTACGAGCAGTACTTC. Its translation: CASSLGQYEQYF.

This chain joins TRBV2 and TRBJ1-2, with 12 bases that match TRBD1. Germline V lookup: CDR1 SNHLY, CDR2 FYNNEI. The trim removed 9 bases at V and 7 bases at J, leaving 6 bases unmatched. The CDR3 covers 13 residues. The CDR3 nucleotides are TGTGCCAGTGACCGGGACAGGGGGCTTGGCTACACCTTC. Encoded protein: CASDRDRGLGYTF.

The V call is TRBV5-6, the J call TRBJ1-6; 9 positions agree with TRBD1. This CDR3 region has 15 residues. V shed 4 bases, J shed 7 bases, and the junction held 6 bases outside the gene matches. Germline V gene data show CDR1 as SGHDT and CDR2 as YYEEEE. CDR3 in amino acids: CASSLWDRENSPLHF. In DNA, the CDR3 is TGTGCCAGCAGCCTCTGGGACAGGGAAAATTCACCCCTCCACTTT.

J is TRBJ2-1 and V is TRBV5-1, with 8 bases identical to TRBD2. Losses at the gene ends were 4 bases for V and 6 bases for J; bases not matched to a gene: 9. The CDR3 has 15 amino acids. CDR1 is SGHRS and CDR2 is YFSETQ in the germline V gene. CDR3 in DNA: TGCGCCAGCAGCGCGGGACTAGTGGGGGCCAATGAGCAGTTCTTC. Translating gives CASSAGLVGANEQFF. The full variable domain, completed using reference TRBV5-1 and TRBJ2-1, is KAGVTQTPRYLIKTRGQQVTLSCSPISGHRSVSWYQQTPGQGLQFLFEYFSETQRNKGNFPGRFSGRQFSNSRSEMNVSTLELGDSALYLCASSAGLVGANEQFFGPGTRLTVL.

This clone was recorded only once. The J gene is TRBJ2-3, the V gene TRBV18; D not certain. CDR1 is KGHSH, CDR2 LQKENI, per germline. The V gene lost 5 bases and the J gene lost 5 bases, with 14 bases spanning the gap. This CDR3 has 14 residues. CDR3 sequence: CASSSNSVGDTQYF. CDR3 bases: TGTGCCAGCTCATCAAACTCCGTAGGAGATACGCAGTATTTT.